This TCR beta chain was recovered during a study of shared clonotypes between healthy human individuals (dated by TCRdb to 2018 to 2021). About the full investigation: A couple of women and a few men aged 18 to 49 years were included in the cohort. For each donor, three plates each were used for CD4 naive and CD4 memory, two plates were used for CD8 naive, and one plate was used for CD8 memory. To estimate repertoire size and how much clonotype sharing occurs between individuals, the study deeply sequenced the blood TCR repertoires of five or six healthy adults. Different laboratories and diverse techniques were used to prepare libraries and sequence TCR repertoires, to increase sequencing depth and limit assay-specific biases. Between about 0.8 and 8.9 billion PBMCs per donor were obtained by leukapheresis. Broader findings and caveats from the paper: Sampling was restricted to blood, and TCR repertoires in tissue are likely to differ from TCR repertoires in blood. The small number of donors limited the genetic and exposure-history diversity represented. When several donors were compared, the shared fraction of clonotypes was 5% to 6.5% for naive CD4, roughly 3.4% for naive CD8, more than 2% for memory CD4, and about 0.36% for memory CD8. Rarefaction of sorted-subset datasets indicated incomplete sequencing despite the large sequencing depth. Larger estimated clonotype richness was generally found for naive subsets than for memory subsets. Based on pairwise subsampling, the degree of clonotype sharing among donors was expected to be affected by sequencing depth. Compared with non-shared clonotypes, clonotypes shared by all four sorted-subset donors had higher generation probabilities.

V is shortened by 0 bases, J by 2 bases, and the region joining them spans 14 bases. The CDR3 runs 15 residues from the cysteine to the phenylalanine. This entry keeps only the CDR3 DNA: 45 bases, framed from base 1. The germline V gene sets CDR1 to SQVTM and CDR2 to ANQGSEA. Using the deep immunoSEQ assay, TCR CDR3 regions were amplified from genomic DNA by multiplex PCR. Genomic DNA extracted from each cell subset was distributed evenly over all wells of several immunoSEQ 96-well plates, and each plate served as one replicate. For sorted subsets, roughly 200 ng genomic DNA, equal to tens of thousands of T cell genomes, was loaded into each replicate PCR. Purified libraries were measured with a Qubit 3.0 fluorometer, size-checked on a Bioanalyzer 2100, and measured again with the KAPA Library Quantification kit. Every immunoSEQ 96-well plate was sequenced on a separate single-read 150-cycle Illumina NextSeq 550 flow cell. Per the source publication's procedure: Because the immunoSEQ output included only junctional sequences and no quality scores, the filtering could not be the same as the filtering used for full-length reads. Sequences were annotated with PyIR, a Python wrapper for IgBLAST v1.9, and V/J genes and CDR3 were assigned using IMGT germline references. Reads were removed for weak V/J assignments (E-value above 1e-6), missing CDR3, stop codons, out-of-frame junctions, or ambiguous translated residues. V3J clonotypes were defined as sequences sharing the same inferred V gene, J gene, and CDR3 amino acid sequence. To compute the percentage overlap between repertoires, the number of shared unique clonotypes was divided by the size of the smaller repertoire. Three approaches were used to assess repertoire richness: RTK rarefaction, the Chao1 estimator, and Recon v2.1 estimates of unobserved clonotypes. Generation probabilities for all TCRbeta clonotypes obtained by the gDNA method from four donors were computed using OLGA. TCRdb's version of the immuneACCESS table is confined to in-frame rearrangements and falls short of the full clone set. An unresolved V gene accounts for under half of the shortfall where checked; the remainder is of unknown origin. From that table come the V and J calls and clone size; the DNA was used to work out D and trimming. The sample table lists roughly 2 million clones, 85% to 95% of them with a count of one. Around 1.1% of the sample lies in the top ten.

As to this clone: Its antigen target is currently unknown. No base qualities exist here, and no much larger clone lies one base off it.

CD8 naive samples were obtained by positive selection for CCR7 among CD45RO-negative cells, yielding a CD45RA+CCR7+ population from which TemRA cells were excluded. The donors were healthy, HIV-negative adults with no recently reported acute infections or vaccinations. All donors were Caucasian adults living in Nashville, Tennessee, USA. Blood was collected by leukapheresis, and PBMCs were isolated by Ficoll-Histopaque density gradient centrifugation and then cryopreserved in liquid nitrogen vapor phase. Analytical flow cytometry was used to check the purity and quantity of every magnetically sorted T cell population. From each sorted fraction, genomic DNA was isolated and quantified by UV absorbance on a Nanodrop 2000c.

The sequenced sample consisted of naive CD8+ T cells sorted from blood. In light of the paper, this sample's cell subset or site label describes: CD45RA+CCR7+. In this chain, TRBV29-1 is recombined with TRBJ2-7, with no D gene named confidently. The sequence was obtained from a man aged 18 to 30 in good health. The encoded CDR3 is CSVEDRIGIPYEQYF. DNA sequence: TGCAGCGTTGAAGATCGGATAGGGATCCCCTACGAGCAGTACTTC.